This TCR beta chain comes out of a study of radiotherapy plus CTLA-4 blockade in lung cancer. At the level of the study: Objective responses were observed in 18% of patients, and disease control was achieved by 30% to 40%.

CDR3 length: 8 amino acids. V was cut by 8 bases and J by 7 bases, with 3 bases left in between. The V gene's germline CDR1 is MNHEY and CDR2 SMNVEV (reference sequence). Concerning this clone: The antigen remains undetermined.

Regarding the study as a whole: Reports state that early shifts in blood T cell clones, with interferon-beta, best predicted response. Radiotherapy with ipilimumab was followed by blood expansion of tumor-derived clones.

TCRdb's copy holds only in-frame clones and misses some; the assay was immunoSEQ multiplex PCR. This table has some 70,000 clones, around 80% appearing once. It was focal radiation plus CTLA-4 blockade with ipilimumab that patients with chemo-refractory metastatic non-small-cell lung cancer received. This receptor was identified in a human donor with non-small cell lung cancer who had a complete response to radiotherapy plus ipilimumab. Sequencing used peripheral blood, obtained from a patient treated with radiotherapy plus ipilimumab. The chain combines TRBV27 with TRBJ2-7; D ambiguous. CDR3 amino acids: CASFEQYF. The CDR3 DNA reads TGTGCCAGCTTTGAGCAGTACTTC.